These 25 T cell receptor beta chains originate from one sample sequenced in a study of T cell repertoires in cytomegalovirus infection. TCRdb re-analysed the reads in MiXCR, keeping a single row per CDR3 protein. The data contain 65,000 to 90,000 distinct CDR3 sequences, approximately 3.6% of them singletons. The sample taken for sequencing was PBMCs. Receptors were obtained from a human donor in good health (CMV status not recorded). Some clones in this sample may be carry-over from other donors' samples.

This clonotype was observed many times. The V gene is TRBV20-1, the J gene TRBJ1-2, with TRBD1 matching over 8 bases. CDR3 length: 13 amino acids. The V segment lost 6 bases and the J segment 8 bases; nucleotides outside the gene matches: 11. Germline CDR1 and CDR2: DFQATT and SNEGSKA (reference sequence). This CDR3 is CSALDRGSGGYTF. CDR3 DNA: TGCAGTGCGCTTGACAGGGGTTCGGGGGGCTACACCTTC.

There are many counts of this clonotype. This rearrangement joins TRBV28 to TRBJ2-1, with D hard to call. CDR3 length equals 16 residues. Germline values: CDR1 MDHEN, CDR2 SYDVKM. V was trimmed by 5 bases and J by 0 bases, leaving 14 bases between them. CDR3 sequence (DNA): TGTGCCAGCAGTCTCCTGGCGGTCGTCTCCTACAATGAGCAGTTCTTC. Amino acids: CASSLLAVVSYNEQFF.

There are many counts of this clonotype. The rearrangement joins TRBV4-1 to TRBJ2-7, with TRBD1 matching 11 bases. Losses at the gene ends were 3 bases for V and 6 bases for J; bases not matched to a gene: 1. Germline CDR1 and CDR2: MGHRA and YSYEKL. The CDR3 extends over 13 amino acids. CDR3 DNA: TGCGCCAGCAGCCACGGGACAGGGGGCGAGCAGTACTTC. Protein sequence: CASSHGTGGEQYF.

About this clonotype itself: Since a much larger clone is just one base distant, this may be a read error. This chain joins TRBV7-2 and TRBJ1-1; D is undetermined. This CDR3 contains 11 residues. Germline V gene data show CDR1 as SGHTA and CDR2 as FQGNSA. CDR3 DNA sequence: TGTGCCAGCAGCTTCATGTCTGACGCTTTCTTT. Protein: CASSFMSDAFF.

This clonotype came up many times. The chain has TRBV6-1 and TRBJ1-5; 7 bases fit TRBD1. V lost 7 bases, J lost 5 bases, and 8 bases stayed unmatched. Germline V gene lookup returns CDR1 MNHNS and CDR2 SASEGT. The CDR3 is made up of 14 amino acids. DNA of the CDR3: TGTGCCAGCACCGCAGACAGGGAGTATCAGCCCCAGCATTTT. It specifies CASTADREYQPQHF.

By sample share, this clonotype is medium-sized. The V and J genes are TRBV7-2 and TRBJ2-3; no clear D gene. This CDR3 is 13 amino acids long. Per the germline V gene, CDR1 is SGHTA and CDR2 is FQGNSA. V lost 2 bases to trimming and J lost 6 bases, with 9 bases between them. In nucleotides, the CDR3 is TGTGCCAGCAGCTTAATTACCGCCGATACGCAGTATTTT. Amino acid sequence: CASSLITADTQYF.

This clonotype was counted between two and nine times. This rearrangement joins TRBV7-6 to TRBJ2-1; 8 bases map to TRBD2. Germline CDR1 reads SGHVS; CDR2 reads FNYEAQ. Trimming removed 5 bases from V and 7 bases from J; junction bases left unmatched: 10. The CDR3 is made up of 15 amino acids. This chain's CDR3 is CASSPKAGGGNEQFF. CDR3 in DNA: TGTGCCAGCAGCCCCAAGGCGGGGGGAGGGAATGAGCAGTTCTTC.

This clonotype was picked up many times. The genes are TRBV7-2 and TRBJ1-6; 8 bases agree with TRBD1. Per the germline V gene, CDR1 is SGHTA and CDR2 is FQGNSA. V gave up 8 bases and J gave up 7 bases; unmatched junction bases: 7. This CDR3 spans 14 amino acids. The CDR3 DNA sequence: TGTGCCAGCGGAAGGACAGGGTCCAATTCACCCCTCCACTTT. It yields the protein CASGRTGSNSPLHF. The full variable domain, with the rest looked up from reference TRBV7-2 and TRBJ1-6, is GAGVSQSPSNKVTEKGKDVELRCDPISGHTALYWYRQSLGQGLEFLIYFQGNSAPDKSGLPSDRFSAERTGGSVSTLTIQRTQQEDSAVYLCASGRTGSNSPLHFGNGTRLTVT.

This clonotype was detected ten times or more. The V call is TRBV7-2, the J call TRBJ1-1; the D is unclear. This CDR3 has 14 residues. With 3 bases removed from V and 0 bases from J, the gap between germline ends came to 8 bases. The germline gives CDR1 SGHTA, CDR2 FQGNSA. For the CDR3, the DNA is TGTGCCAGCAGCTTTCTAGGCATGAACACTGAAGCTTTCTTT. It codes for CASSFLGMNTEAFF.

This clonotype was seen repeatedly, ten times or more. The chain carries TRBV4-2 and TRBJ1-2; D is unclear. The CDR3 consists of 14 residues. The germline gives CDR1 LGHNA, CDR2 YNFKEQ. V shed 5 bases and J shed 4 bases, with 14 bases lying between them. The DNA of the CDR3 is TGTGCCAGCAGCGGGAGGGATGTATTCTATGGCTACACCTTC. Protein product: CASSGRDVFYGYTF.

This clonotype was observed at least ten times. The rearrangement links TRBV7-2 to TRBJ2-2; weak D call: TRBD1 (6 bases). The V end was cut by 6 bases, the J end by 7 bases, with 15 bases between. The CDR3 has 14 residues. The germline CDR1 and CDR2 sequences are SGHTA and FQGNSA. CDR3 DNA sequence: TGTGCCAGCAGACCCCCCCCAGGGGTCGGGGAGCTGTTTTTT. Protein sequence: CASRPPPGVGELFF.

To note about this clonotype: It may be a read error: a sequence one base away is much more abundant. The genes are TRBV28 and TRBJ1-4; 7 positions match TRBD1. V gave up 5 bases and J gave up 8 bases; unmatched junction bases: 8. This CDR3 comprises 14 residues. Germline CDR1 reads MDHEN; CDR2 reads SYDVKM. The DNA of the CDR3 is TGTGCCAGCAGTGACAGACAGGGTATGGAAAAACTGTTTTTT. It translates to CASSDRQGMEKLFF.

With regard to this clonotype: A read error is possible here, since a much larger clone lies one base away. The chain couples TRBV18 to TRBJ2-5; a weak D match, TRBD2 (6 bases). CDR3 length: 14 residues. V was clipped by 2 bases and J by 7 bases, with 14 bases between them. CDR1 KGHSH and CDR2 LQKENI come from the germline V gene. CDR3 residues: CASSPASDGRTQYF. CDR3 nucleotides: TGTGCCAGCTCACCAGCTAGCGACGGGAGGACCCAGTACTTC. The whole variable domain, filled in from reference TRBV18 and TRBJ2-5, reads NAGVMQNPRHLVRRRGQEARLRCSPMKGHSHVYWYRQLPEEGLKFMVYLQKENIIDESGMPKERFSAEFPKEGPSILRIQQVVRGDSAAYFCASSPASDGRTQYFGPGTRLLVL.

This clonotype was recorded many times. This sequence joins TRBV7-2 and TRBJ2-1, with no clear D. V was clipped by 2 bases and J by 4 bases, with 9 bases between them. The V gene's germline CDR1 is SGHTA and CDR2 FQGNSA. The length of the CDR3 is 14 residues. The CDR3 reads CASSLMSGYNEQFF. CDR3 in DNA: TGTGCCAGCAGCTTAATGTCTGGATACAATGAGCAGTTCTTC.

This clonotype came up many times. This chain links TRBV7-2 with TRBJ2-7, with 10 bases identical to TRBD2. Germline-derived CDR1 and CDR2 are SGHTA and FQGNSA. The V gene end was trimmed by 1 base and the J gene end by 4 bases; junction bases not matched to a gene: 4. This CDR3 has 15 residues. In DNA form, the CDR3 reads TGTGCCAGCAGCTTAGGAGGTAGCGGGGGGTACGAGCAGTACTTC. Protein: CASSLGGSGGYEQYF. Drawing the rest from reference TRBV7-2 and TRBJ2-7, the complete variable domain is GAGVSQSPSNKVTEKGKDVELRCDPISGHTALYWYRQSLGQGLEFLIYFQGNSAPDKSGLPSDRFSAERTGGSVSTLTIQRTQQEDSAVYLCASSLGGSGGYEQYFGPGTRLTVT.

This clonotype was recorded once. The CDR3 sequence: CARNSAANTGELFF. The CDR3 nucleotides read TGTGCCAGGAACAGCGCTGCGAACACCGGGGAGCTGTTTTTT. The rearrangement links TRBV2 to TRBJ2-2; D is uncertain. Trimming shortened V by 9 bases and J by 0 bases, and 11 bases separated the two germline ends. CDR3 length equals 14 residues. CDR1 and CDR2 (germline): SNHLY, FYNNEI.

This clonotype showed up many times. This rearrangement joins TRBV5-4 to TRBJ2-2; no firm D call. Germline-derived CDR1 and CDR2 are SGHNT and YYREEE (reference sequence). The CDR3 sequence is 15 residues long. Between the trimmed V and J ends, which lost 4 bases and 6 bases, there was a span of 16 bases. CDR3 loop: CASSQPGPSAGELFF. The CDR3 nucleotides read TGTGCCAGCAGCCAACCCGGGCCCTCGGCCGGGGAGCTGTTTTTT. Looking up the rest from reference TRBV5-4 and TRBJ2-2 gives the full variable domain: ETGVTQSPTHLIKTRGQQVTLRCSSQSGHNTVSWYQQALGQGPQFIFQYYREEENGRGNFPPRFSGLQFPNYSSELNVNALELDDSALYLCASSQPGPSAGELFFGEGSRLTVL.

This clonotype has a handful of counts. The V gene is TRBV28, the J gene TRBJ2-1; TRBD2 is a possible D gene (5 bases). This CDR3 contains 13 residues. The germline V and J ends were trimmed by 5 bases and 7 bases, with 12 bases remaining between them. Germline V gene lookup returns CDR1 MDHEN and CDR2 SYDVKM. The CDR3 DNA reads TGTGCCAGCAGTCCGGACTCGACAAATGAGCAGTTCTTC. This gives the protein CASSPDSTNEQFF.

This clonotype came up many times. The CDR3 loop reads CASSPSGKSYEQYF. The DNA for the CDR3 is TGTGCCAGCAGCCCGTCCGGGAAATCCTACGAGCAGTACTTC. The chain couples TRBV7-2 to TRBJ2-7, with D maybe TRBD2 (5 bases). V was cut by 5 bases and J by 1 base, with 12 bases left in between. The germline V gene encodes CDR1 SGHTA and CDR2 FQGNSA. This CDR3 has 14 residues.

This clonotype was counted ten times or more. This chain uses TRBV20-1 with TRBJ1-1; TRBD1 might be the D (5 bases). The CDR3 has 15 residues. The V gene's germline CDR1 is DFQATT and CDR2 SNEGSKA (reference sequence). Trimming took off 6 bases at V and 4 bases at J, with 21 bases between the two ends. The CDR3 sequence: CSANRGRTTITEAFF. The CDR3, as DNA: TGCAGTGCCAACCGGGGACGGACGACGATCACTGAAGCTTTCTTT.

The sample holds many counts of this clonotype. The genes are TRBV7-2 and TRBJ1-5; the D is unclear. This CDR3 region has 12 residues. The V gene's germline CDR1 is SGHTA and CDR2 FQGNSA. With 2 bases removed from V and 9 bases from J, the gap between germline ends came to 8 bases. In nucleotides, the CDR3 is TGTGCCAGCAGCTTATTAGGCGGGCCCCAGCATTTT. Amino acids: CASSLLGGPQHF.

The sample holds many counts of this clonotype. The CDR3 DNA sequence: TGTGCCAGCAGCTCGGGACAGAACACAGATACGCAGTATTTT. It codes for CASSSGQNTDTQYF. J is TRBJ2-3 and V is TRBV11-2; 7 nucleotides match TRBD1. The CDR3 is 14 amino acids. Germline lookup yields CDR1 SGHAT and CDR2 FQNNGV. Trimming cost V 4 bases and J 2 bases; bases outside gene matches: 3.

This clonotype was recorded many times. The rearrangement uses TRBV25-1 and TRBJ2-3; 9 bases align to TRBD1. Losses at the gene ends were 9 bases for V and 4 bases for J; bases not matched to a gene: 17. This CDR3 is 17 amino acids long. The germline CDR1 and CDR2 sequences are MGHDK and SYGVNS. For the CDR3, the DNA is TGTGCCAGTACGAATTCGCCTGGTACAGGGGGCCCAGATACGCAGTATTTT. Translated: CASTNSPGTGGPDTQYF.

In this sample, this clonotype is medium-sized (0.01 to 0.1%). The rearrangement joins TRBV6-1 to TRBJ1-1; perhaps TRBD1 as D (5 bases). The germline gives CDR1 MNHNS, CDR2 SASEGT. The CDR3 has 17 residues. Trimming stripped 5 bases from V and 1 base from J, with 20 bases between. Here the CDR3 DNA reads TGTGCCAGCAGTCCAGGGTGGGAGATAGGAGCGAACACTGAAGCTTTCTTT. Translating gives CASSPGWEIGANTEAFF.

This clonotype was counted many times. The chain recombines TRBV7-9 with TRBJ2-3, with D perhaps TRBD1 or TRBD2 (5 bases each). Germline V gene data show CDR1 as SEHNR and CDR2 as FQNEAQ (reference sequence). This CDR3 has 16 amino acids. The ends were cut back, 5 bases at V and 2 bases at J, with 17 bases in the middle. The CDR3 spells CASSPTGTRNTDTQYF. The CDR3 DNA sequence: TGTGCCAGCAGCCCCACCGGGACCCGCAACACAGATACGCAGTATTTT.